The clone carrying this T cell receptor beta chain was picked up a small number of times. The antigen remains undetermined. TCRdb redid the calling of the 5' RACE reads with MiXCR, one entry per CDR3 protein. The table includes more than 450,000 distinct CDR3 sequences, 20% to 25% detected once. Looked up from germline, CDR1 is SQVTM and CDR2 is ANQGSEA. The V end was cut by 4 bases, the J end by 1 base, with 7 bases between. This CDR3 region has 13 residues. These data originate in a study of T cells after yellow fever vaccination. Study context: Low-cell-number fractions underwent preparation using SMART-Seq v4 Ultra Low Input.

Study-level points and caveats: Most clones from primary vaccination resurfaced after the booster (around 97% CD4, 70% to 90% CD8). Weaker, the secondary response peaked sooner, at day 5 versus 15.

The J gene is TRBJ2-2, the V gene TRBV29-1; D is unresolved. Sequencing was performed on PBMCs, taken approximately 22 days after the first yellow fever vaccination. The TCR sequence derives from a man younger than 35 who received the YFV17D yellow fever vaccine. This chain's CDR3 is CSVVVVNTGELFF. CDR3 sequence (DNA): TGCAGCGTTGTTGTTGTGAACACCGGGGAGCTGTTTTTT.